A selection of T cell receptor beta chains follows, all from one sample in a study of blood T cells in healthy people across ages. TCRdb redid the calling of the 5' RACE reads with MiXCR, one entry per CDR3 protein. The table records around 800,000 distinct CDR3 sequences, around 24% of them present only once. These data were likewise used in another study, on T cells of mothers and their children.

The sample was blood. These receptor sequences come from a boy aged 5-17 years in good health. The CDR3 runs from the conserved cysteine through the conserved F or W. D genes are given only for firm matches. Clone size is given for some rows only: seen once, a few or many times, or a class if the clone is expanded.

J gene,V gene,clone size,D gene,CDR3 protein,CDR3 DNA
TRBJ2-7,TRBV2,once,TRBD1,CASSGQGADEQYF,TGTGCCAGCAGCGGACAGGGGGCCGACGAGCAGTACTTC
TRBJ2-2,TRBV5-1,-,-,CASRTGLDSGELFF,TGCGCCAGCAGGACCGGACTGGACAGCGGGGAGCTGTTTTTT
TRBJ2-1,TRBV20-1,-,TRBD1,CSAPFLRGLNEQFF,TGCAGTGCCCCTTTTCTGAGGGGGCTCAATGAGCAGTTCTTC
TRBJ2-7,TRBV27,-,TRBD1,CASSIGTATYEQYF,TGTGCCAGCAGTATCGGGACAGCAACCTACGAGCAGTACTTC
TRBJ2-7,TRBV6-2/TRBV6-3,-,TRBD1,CASSYADRVYEQYF,TGTGCCAGCAGTTATGCGGACAGGGTCTACGAGCAGTACTTC
TRBJ1-5,TRBV4-2,few,-,CASSPDVHQPQHF,TGTGCCAGCAGCCCGGATGTCCATCAGCCCCAGCATTTT
TRBJ2-7,TRBV5-1,many,TRBD1,CASSLPGQGYEQYF,TGTGCCAGCAGCTTACCGGGACAGGGCTACGAGCAGTACTTC
TRBJ2-5,TRBV20-1,-,TRBD2,CSARETSLQETQYF,TGCAGTGCTAGGGAGACTAGCCTTCAAGAGACCCAGTACTTC
TRBJ2-7,TRBV27,few,TRBD1,CASSLTGGHYEQYF,TGTGCCAGCAGCCTCACAGGGGGGCACTACGAGCAGTACTTC
TRBJ2-1,TRBV2,-,-,CASSATRDEQFF,TGTGCCAGCAGTGCTACTAGGGATGAGCAGTTCTTC
TRBJ2-7,TRBV5-4,-,-,CASSPEAGQFNEQYF,TGTGCCAGCAGCCCCGAGGCGGGTCAGTTCAACGAGCAGTACTTC
TRBJ1-2,TRBV20-1,-,-,CSASVGQLGSNYGYTF,TGCAGTGCTAGTGTCGGACAGCTAGGGAGTAACTATGGCTACACCTTC
TRBJ1-2,TRBV2,few,-,CASSSESREANYGYTF,TGTGCCAGCAGTAGTGAAAGCAGAGAAGCTAACTATGGCTACACCTTC
TRBJ2-1,TRBV20-1,-,-,CSAEGGPYYNEQFF,TGCAGTGCGGAGGGGGGGCCCTACTACAATGAGCAGTTCTTC
TRBJ2-7,TRBV4-1,-,-,CASSQADGFGFSYEQYF,TGCGCCAGCAGCCAAGCGGACGGATTTGGTTTCTCCTACGAGCAGTACTTC
TRBJ1-2,TRBV20-1,-,TRBD1,CSARVRGQMYGYTF,TGCAGTGCTAGAGTCAGGGGGCAGATGTATGGCTACACCTTC
TRBJ2-1,TRBV29-1,-,-,CSVEVWLGVSSEQFF,TGCAGCGTTGAAGTTTGGTTGGGGGTCTCGAGTGAGCAGTTCTTC
TRBJ1-1,TRBV4-2,-,-,CASSLETGLGSTEAFF,TGTGCCAGCAGCTTGGAGACGGGTCTCGGGAGCACTGAAGCTTTCTTT
TRBJ1-6,TRBV30,-,-,CAWRPSGSPLHF,TGTGCCTGGCGCCCTTCTGGGTCACCCCTCCACTTT
TRBJ2-1,TRBV12-3/TRBV12-4,-,-,CASSLSGGGNEQFF,TGTGCCAGCAGTTTATCGGGGGGCGGGAATGAGCAGTTCTTC
TRBJ2-7,TRBV12-3/TRBV12-4,few,TRBD2,CASSRTSGGQKLEQYF,TGTGCCAGCAGCCGCACTAGCGGGGGACAAAAACTCGAGCAGTACTTC
TRBJ2-7,TRBV6-5,few,TRBD1,CASSPGTGIHEQYF,TGTGCCAGCAGCCCCGGGACAGGGATCCACGAGCAGTACTTC
TRBJ1-4,TRBV4-2,-,TRBD1,CASSQAPGQLNEKLFF,TGTGCCAGCAGCCAAGCTCCGGGACAGCTTAATGAAAAACTGTTTTTT
TRBJ2-5,TRBV6-5,few,TRBD1,CASSRGRGRGETQYF,TGTGCCAGCAGCCGAGGCAGGGGGCGCGGTGAGACCCAGTACTTC
TRBJ2-5,TRBV28,-,TRBD2,CASIREGGVETQYF,TGTGCCAGCATCCGGGAGGGGGGGGTGGAGACCCAGTACTTC
TRBJ1-2,TRBV20-1,-,TRBD1,CSANNRGDYGYTF,TGCAGTGCTAATAACAGGGGCGACTATGGCTACACCTTC
TRBJ2-1,TRBV4-1,few,-,CASSPTVNEQFF,TGCGCCAGCAGCCCGACTGTCAATGAGCAGTTCTTC
TRBJ2-7,TRBV29-1,-,-,CSVDEKGSSYEQYF,TGCAGCGTTGATGAAAAGGGTAGCTCCTACGAGCAGTACTTC
TRBJ2-7,TRBV3-1,-,-,CASSHDSRGQSYEQYF,TGTGCCAGCAGCCACGATTCCCGGGGGCAATCCTACGAGCAGTACTTC
TRBJ2-1,TRBV6-5,few,TRBD2,CASRGLAGGRDEQFF,TGTGCCAGCAGAGGACTAGCGGGGGGGAGAGATGAGCAGTTCTTC
TRBJ1-4,TRBV6-5,few,TRBD1,CASGRDRWNEKLFF,TGTGCCAGCGGACGGGACAGGTGGAATGAAAAACTGTTTTTT
TRBJ1-1,TRBV5-6,few,-,CASSRWGVRGTEAFF,TGTGCCAGCAGCCGTTGGGGGGTAAGGGGCACTGAAGCTTTCTTT
TRBJ2-5,TRBV12-3/TRBV12-4,few,-,CASSTPSLETQYF,TGTGCCAGCAGTACCCCCAGCTTAGAGACCCAGTACTTC
TRBJ2-1,TRBV6-5,few,TRBD2,CASSYSGGNNEQFF,TGTGCCAGCAGTTACTCCGGGGGGAACAATGAGCAGTTCTTC